Listed below are T cell receptor beta chains from one sample, sequenced in a study of T cell responses to AZD1222 COVID-19 vaccine. The table came from immunoSEQ multiplex PCR; TCRdb's copy has only in-frame clones and leaves some out. The table has about 130,000 clones, about nine tenths seen once. Sequencing used peripheral blood, obtained on day 0 of AZD1222 vaccination. The receptors come from an adult in good health. CDR3s include the opening cysteine and the closing phenylalanine or tryptophan. The D gene is left open where the match is weak. Some rows mark clone size as missing; the rest say once, few, many or name a class of expanded clone.

clone_size	v_call	d_call	j_call	cdr3_nt	cdr3_aa
-	TRBV25-1	-	TRBJ1-2	TGTGCCAGCAGTGACGGGGCCCTATCCGGCGGCTATGGCTACACCTTC	CASSDGALSGGYGYTF
-	TRBV4-1	-	TRBJ1-3	TGCGCCAGCAGCCTTAACCAGGGAGCTGGAAACACCATATATTTT	CASSLNQGAGNTIYF
-	TRBV25-1	-	TRBJ1-1	TGTGCCAGCAGTTATATCTCGAACACTGAAGCTTTCTTT	CASSYISNTEAFF
-	TRBV3-1/TRBV3-2	-	TRBJ1-5	TGTGCCAGCAGCCAATTTAACGGTTGGGGTAGCAATCAGCCCCAGCATTTT	CASSQFNGWGSNQPQHF
-	TRBV19	TRBD1	TRBJ1-1	TGTGCCAGTAGAGAGGCCGGGACAGGCACTGAAGCTTTCTTT	CASREAGTGTEAFF
few	TRBV6-2/TRBV6-3	TRBD2	TRBJ2-1	TGTGCCAGCAGCCAGAGCGGGGGTCGTTACAATGAGCAGTTCTTC	CASSQSGGRYNEQFF
-	TRBV28	TRBD1	TRBJ1-1	TGTGCCAGCAGTCGCCGTCCCGGGACAGGGAACACTGAAGCTTTCTTT	CASSRRPGTGNTEAFF
few	TRBV9	-	TRBJ2-7	TGTGCCAGCAGCCCCGTGCGGGACAGCCCCTACGAGCAGTACTTC	CASSPVRDSPYEQYF
-	TRBV7-9	TRBD1	TRBJ1-2	TGTGCCAGCAGCTTGACAGGGCCTAATGGCTACACCTTC	CASSLTGPNGYTF
once	TRBV7-2	TRBD2	TRBJ2-2	TGTGCCAGCAGCCCCCGGACTAGCGGCTGGGTCGGGGAGCTGTTTTTT	CASSPRTSGWVGELFF
-	TRBV11-3	-	TRBJ1-6	TGTGCCAGCAGCTTAGGATTCTATAATTCACCCCTCCACTTT	CASSLGFYNSPLHF
few	TRBV29-1	-	TRBJ2-3	TGCAGCGTTGAGCCCGGGTTAGCAGATACGCAGTATTTT	CSVEPGLADTQYF
-	TRBV5-6	TRBD1	TRBJ2-5	TGTGCCAGCAGCCCAAACAGGGGCCGCTGGGGAGAGACCCAGTACTTC	CASSPNRGRWGETQYF
-	TRBV5-4	-	TRBJ1-6	TGTGCCAGCAGCCTCGGGGAATCCTATAATTCACCCCTCCACTTT	CASSLGESYNSPLHF
once	TRBV19	TRBD1	TRBJ1-5	TGTGCCAGTAGGGACAGGACCAATCAGCCCCAGCATTTT	CASRDRTNQPQHF
-	TRBV5-1	-	TRBJ2-7	TGCGCCAGCAGCTTGTTTGGGCATGAGTTGGGCTACGAGCAGTACTTC	CASSLFGHELGYEQYF
-	TRBV5-1	TRBD1	TRBJ2-3	TGCGCCAGCAGCCTTGTGCAGGGGGCCGCAGATACGCAGTATTTT	CASSLVQGAADTQYF
-	TRBV21-1	-	TRBJ1-1	TGTGCCAGCAGGCAGACAGGGTGGGTTGCGGACACTGAAGCTTTCTTT	CASRQTGWVADTEAFF